This T cell receptor beta chain was captured by sequencing in a study of response to subunit inactivated influenza vaccine. The CDR3 loop spans 16 amino acids. Trimming removed 6 bases at V and 0 bases at J, with 15 bases between. One entry per CDR3 protein, called by TCRdb with MiXCR from the RT-PCR reads. The sample has about 540,000 distinct CDR3 sequences, under 30% seen once. The same sample was also studied in work on T cells expressing NK-cell markers. From that study: A 5'RACE template switching approach incorporating UMIs was used to make TCR beta cDNA. Sorted T-cell subsets CD3+CD56+NKG2C+, CD3+CD56+NKG2C- and CD3+CD56-NKG2C+ were TCR beta-sequenced.

This chain connects TRBV12-3 or TRBV12-4 to TRBJ1-3; no clear D. This receptor was obtained from a man aged 45 to 65 who received an inactivated influenza vaccine. Sequencing used CD4+ T cells sorted from PBMCs, obtained about 11 days after vaccination. CDR3 in amino acids: CASSLFLAGSGNTIYF. Here the CDR3 DNA reads TGTGCCAGCAGCCTATTCTTGGCAGGCTCTGGAAACACCATATATTTT.